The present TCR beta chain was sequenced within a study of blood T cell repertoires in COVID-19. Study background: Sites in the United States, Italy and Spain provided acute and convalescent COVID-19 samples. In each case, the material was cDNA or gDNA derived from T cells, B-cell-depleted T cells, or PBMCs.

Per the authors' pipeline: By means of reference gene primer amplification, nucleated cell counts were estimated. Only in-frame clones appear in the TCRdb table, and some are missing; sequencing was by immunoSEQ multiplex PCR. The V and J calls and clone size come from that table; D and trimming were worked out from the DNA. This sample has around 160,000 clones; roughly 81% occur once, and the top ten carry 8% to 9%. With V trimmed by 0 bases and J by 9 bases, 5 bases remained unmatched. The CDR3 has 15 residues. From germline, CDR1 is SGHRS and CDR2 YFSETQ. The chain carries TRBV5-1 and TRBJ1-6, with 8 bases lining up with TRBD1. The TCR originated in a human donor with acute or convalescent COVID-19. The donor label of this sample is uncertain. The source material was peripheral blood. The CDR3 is CASSLATGDGSPLHF. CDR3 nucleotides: TGCGCCAGCAGCTTGGCGACAGGGGACGGTTCACCCCTCCACTTT.